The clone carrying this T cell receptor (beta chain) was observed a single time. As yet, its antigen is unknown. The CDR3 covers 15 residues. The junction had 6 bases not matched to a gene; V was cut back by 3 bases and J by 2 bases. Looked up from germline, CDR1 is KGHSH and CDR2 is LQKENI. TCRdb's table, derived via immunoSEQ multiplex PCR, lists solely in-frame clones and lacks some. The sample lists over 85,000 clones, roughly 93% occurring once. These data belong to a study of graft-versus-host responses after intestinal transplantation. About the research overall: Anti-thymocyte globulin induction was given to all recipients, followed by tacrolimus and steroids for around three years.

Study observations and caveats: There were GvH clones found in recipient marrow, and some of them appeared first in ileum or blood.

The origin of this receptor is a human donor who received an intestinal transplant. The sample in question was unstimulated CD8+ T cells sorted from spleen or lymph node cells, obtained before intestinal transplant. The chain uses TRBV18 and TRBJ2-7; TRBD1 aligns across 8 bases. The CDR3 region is CASSPGTGDPYEQYF. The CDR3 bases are TGTGCCAGCTCACCCGGGACAGGCGACCCCTACGAGCAGTACTTC.